The 8 T cell receptor beta chains reported below all come from one sample, sequenced in a study of blood T cell repertoires in COVID-19. Sequencing used immunoSEQ multiplex PCR; TCRdb keeps in-frame clones, though not all of them. The sample includes 55,000 to 75,000 clones, 65% to 85% seen only once; the top ten take roughly a tenth. Sequencing was carried out using peripheral blood. The receptors were sampled from a man aged 80 or over with COVID-19, enrolled during active disease.

The chain has TRBV23-1 and TRBJ2-1; TRBD2 agrees at 10 bases. TRBV23-1 is placed among ORFs of uncertain function. V lost 6 bases and J lost 1; bases outside the gene matches: 6. The CDR3 is 16 residues long. CDR3 in amino acids: CASSLGLAESYNEQFF. For the CDR3, the DNA is TGCGCCAGCAGCTTAGGACTAGCGGAATCCTACAATGAGCAGTTCTTC.

V gene TRBV10-3 combines with J gene TRBJ1-6, with D possibly being TRBD1 (6 bases). Trimming removed 10 bases at V and 5 bases at J, with 15 bases between. The CDR3 extends over 14 amino acids. Germline values: CDR1 ENHRY, CDR2 SYGVKD. The CDR3 coding sequence is TGTGCCACCCGAGGGGGTTCGGATAATTCACCCCTCCACTTT. Translating gives CATRGGSDNSPLHF.

The chain is built from TRBV15 and TRBJ1-1; D possibly corresponds to TRBD1 (5 bases). The length of the CDR3 is 15 residues. The V end lost 1 base, the J end lost 4 bases, and 13 bases lay between the germline ends. Germline V CDR1 and CDR2: LNHNV, YYDKDF (reference sequence). The CDR3 loop is CATSRVFAGGTEAFF. In nucleotides, the CDR3 is TGTGCCACCAGCAGAGTGTTCGCGGGGGGCACTGAAGCTTTCTTT.

The chain carries TRBV5-5 and TRBJ2-7; no clear D. Trimming took 0 bases from V and 5 from J, leaving 6 bases between them. CDR1 SGHKS and CDR2 YYEKEE come from the germline V gene (reference sequence). The CDR3 sequence is 12 residues long. The DNA of the CDR3 is TGTGCCAGCAGCTTGGCCCCCAACGAGCAGTACTTC. It specifies CASSLAPNEQYF.

This clone has only one observation. V usage is TRBV6-5 and J usage is TRBJ2-1; D is possibly TRBD1 (6 bases). The CDR3 totals 13 residues. V was cut by 6 bases and J by 3 bases, with 9 bases left in between. In germline, CDR1 is MNHEY, CDR2 SVGAGI. CDR3 residues: CASRGHGYNEQFF. CDR3 nucleotides: TGTGCCAGCAGGGGACACGGCTACAATGAGCAGTTCTTC.

This sequence joins TRBV5-1 and TRBJ1-3, with TRBD1 as a possible D gene (5 bases). The germline V and J ends were trimmed by 4 bases and 7 bases, with 15 bases remaining between them. CDR3 length: 14 residues. Per the germline V gene, CDR1 is SGHRS and CDR2 is YFSETQ. DNA for the CDR3: TGCGCCAGCAGCCGGGCCCCGGGGGGGAACACCATATATTTT. Its protein is CASSRAPGGNTIYF.

This clone was seen a single time. J is TRBJ1-2 and V is TRBV7-2; the D gene is possibly TRBD1 (5 bases). This CDR3 is 14 amino acids long. Germline V gene data show CDR1 as SGHTA and CDR2 as FQGNSA. V dropped 4 bases and J dropped 5 bases, with 14 bases sitting between them. The CDR3 DNA follows: TGTGCCAGCAGCTCCAACCGACGGGGGTATGGCTACACCTTC. Protein product: CASSSNRRGYGYTF.

J is TRBJ1-2 and V is TRBV25-1, with TRBD1 matching 10 bases. Germline loops: CDR1 MGHDK, CDR2 SYGVNS. V was clipped by 1 base and J by 4 bases; unmatched bases: 9. This CDR3 is built from 17 residues. As DNA, the CDR3 is TGTGCCAGCAGTGAATCAGGACAGGGGGTGCTTCGCTATGGCTACACCTTC. It yields the protein CASSESGQGVLRYGYTF.